This T cell receptor (beta chain) derives from a study of shared clonotypes between healthy human individuals. Overall study findings and caveats: What naive subsets generally showed was a larger estimated richness than memory subsets showed.

Clones were read by immunoSEQ multiplex PCR, and TCRdb kept only the in-frame ones, dropping some. The sample contains 1,500,000 or so clones, roughly 96% of which appear only once. There are 15 residues in the CDR3. Germline V lookup: CDR1 SNHLY, CDR2 FYNNEI. The V gene lost 6 bases and the J gene lost 2 bases, with 14 bases spanning the gap. As concerns this clone: Its matching antigen is unknown.

Sequencing used naive CD4+ T cells sorted from blood. The subset here: CD45RA+ positively selected. The chain joins TRBV2 to TRBJ1-5; TRBD1 might be the D (5 bases). The clonotype originates from a man aged 25 to 40 in good health. The chain's CDR3 is CASRVTQGGNQPQHF. The CDR3 DNA is TGTGCCAGCAGGGTTACGCAGGGCGGCAATCAGCCCCAGCATTTT. The full variable domain, rest sourced from reference TRBV2 and TRBJ1-5, is EPEVTQTPSHQVTQMGQEVILRCVPISNHLYFYWYRQILGQKVEFLVSFYNNEISEKSEIFDDQFSVERPDGSNFTLKIRSTKLEDSAMYFCASRVTQGGNQPQHFGDGTRLSIL.